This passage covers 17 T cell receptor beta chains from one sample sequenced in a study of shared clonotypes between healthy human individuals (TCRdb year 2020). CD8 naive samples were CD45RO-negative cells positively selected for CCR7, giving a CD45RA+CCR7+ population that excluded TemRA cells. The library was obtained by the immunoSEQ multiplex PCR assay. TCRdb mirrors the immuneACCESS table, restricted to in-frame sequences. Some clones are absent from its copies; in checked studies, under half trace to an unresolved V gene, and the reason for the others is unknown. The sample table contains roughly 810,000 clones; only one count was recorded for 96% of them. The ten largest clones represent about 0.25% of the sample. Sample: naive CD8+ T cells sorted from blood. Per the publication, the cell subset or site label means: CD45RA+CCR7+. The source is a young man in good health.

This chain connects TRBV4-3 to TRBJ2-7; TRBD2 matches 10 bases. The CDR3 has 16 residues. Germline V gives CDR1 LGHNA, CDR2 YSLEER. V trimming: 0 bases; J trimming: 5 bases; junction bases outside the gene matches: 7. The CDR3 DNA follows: TGCGCCAGCAGCCAAGATCATCTAGCGGGAGCGGACGAGCAGTACTTC. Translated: CASSQDHLAGADEQYF.

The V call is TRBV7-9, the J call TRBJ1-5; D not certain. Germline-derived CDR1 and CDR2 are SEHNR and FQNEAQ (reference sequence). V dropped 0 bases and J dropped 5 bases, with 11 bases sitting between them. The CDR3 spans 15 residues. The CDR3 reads CASSLAGSGDQPQHF. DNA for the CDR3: TGTGCCAGCAGCTTAGCAGGGTCCGGTGATCAGCCCCAGCATTTT.

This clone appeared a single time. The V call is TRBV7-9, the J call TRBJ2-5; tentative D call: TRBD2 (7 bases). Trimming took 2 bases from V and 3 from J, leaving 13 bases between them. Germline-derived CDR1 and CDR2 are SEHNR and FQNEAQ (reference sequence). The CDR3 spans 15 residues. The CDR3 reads CASSLSGGPEETQYF. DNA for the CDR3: TGTGCCAGCAGCTTATCCGGGGGGCCCGAAGAGACCCAGTACTTC.

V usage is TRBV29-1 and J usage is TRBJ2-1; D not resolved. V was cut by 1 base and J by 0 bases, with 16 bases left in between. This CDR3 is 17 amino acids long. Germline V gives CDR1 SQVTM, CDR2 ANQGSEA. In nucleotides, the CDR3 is TGCAGCGTTGAAGCTGAAGGAGATCCCTTCTCCTACAATGAGCAGTTCTTC. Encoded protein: CSVEAEGDPFSYNEQFF.

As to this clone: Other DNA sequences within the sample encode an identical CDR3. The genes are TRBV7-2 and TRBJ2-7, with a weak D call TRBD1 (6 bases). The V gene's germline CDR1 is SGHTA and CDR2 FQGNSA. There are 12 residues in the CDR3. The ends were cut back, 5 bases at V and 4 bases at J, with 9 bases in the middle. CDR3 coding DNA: TGTGCCAGCAGCACGAGGGGGTACGAGCAGTACTTC. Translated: CASSTRGYEQYF.

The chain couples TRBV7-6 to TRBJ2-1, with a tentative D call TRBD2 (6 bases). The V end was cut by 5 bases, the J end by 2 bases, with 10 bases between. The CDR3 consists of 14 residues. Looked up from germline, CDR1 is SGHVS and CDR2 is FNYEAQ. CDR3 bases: TGTGCCAGCAGCGTTAGCGGTACCTACAATGAGCAGTTCTTC. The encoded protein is CASSVSGTYNEQFF.

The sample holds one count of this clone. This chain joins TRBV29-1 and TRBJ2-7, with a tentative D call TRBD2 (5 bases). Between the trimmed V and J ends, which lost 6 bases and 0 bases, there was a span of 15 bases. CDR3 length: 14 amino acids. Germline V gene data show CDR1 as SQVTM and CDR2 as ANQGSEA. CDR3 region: CSVLTRDSSYEQYF. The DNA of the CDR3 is TGCAGCGTCCTGACGAGGGATAGCTCCTACGAGCAGTACTTC.

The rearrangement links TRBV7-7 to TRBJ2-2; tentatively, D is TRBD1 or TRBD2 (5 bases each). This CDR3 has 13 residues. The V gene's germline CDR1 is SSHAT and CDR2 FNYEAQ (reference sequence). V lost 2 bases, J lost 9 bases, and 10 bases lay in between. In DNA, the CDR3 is TGTGCCAGCAGCTTAAGCAGGGAGCGGGAGCTGTTTTTT. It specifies CASSLSRERELFF.

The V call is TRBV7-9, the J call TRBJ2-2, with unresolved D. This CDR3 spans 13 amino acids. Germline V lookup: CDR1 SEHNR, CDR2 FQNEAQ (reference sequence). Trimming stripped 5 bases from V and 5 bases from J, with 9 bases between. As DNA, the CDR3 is TGTGCCAGCAGCCCATACTCGACCGGGGAGCTGTTTTTT. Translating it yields CASSPYSTGELFF.

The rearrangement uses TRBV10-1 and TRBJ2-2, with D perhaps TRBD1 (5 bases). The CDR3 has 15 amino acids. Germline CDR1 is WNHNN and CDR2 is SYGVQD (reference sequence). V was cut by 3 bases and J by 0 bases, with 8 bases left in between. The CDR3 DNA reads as TGCGCCAGCAGTGAACAGGCCGCGAACACCGGGGAGCTGTTTTTT. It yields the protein CASSEQAANTGELFF.

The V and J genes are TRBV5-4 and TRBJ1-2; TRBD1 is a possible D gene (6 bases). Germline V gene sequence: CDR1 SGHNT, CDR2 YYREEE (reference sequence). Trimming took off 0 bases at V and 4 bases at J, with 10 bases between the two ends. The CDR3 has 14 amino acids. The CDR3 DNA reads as TGTGCCAGCAGCTTGGCACAGGGCGTCTATGGCTACACCTTC. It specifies CASSLAQGVYGYTF.

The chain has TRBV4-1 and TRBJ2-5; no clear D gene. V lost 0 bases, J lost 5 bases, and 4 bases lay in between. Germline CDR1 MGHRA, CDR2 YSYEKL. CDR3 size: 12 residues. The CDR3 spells CASSQDYETQYF. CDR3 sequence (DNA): TGCGCCAGCAGCCAAGATTATGAGACCCAGTACTTC.

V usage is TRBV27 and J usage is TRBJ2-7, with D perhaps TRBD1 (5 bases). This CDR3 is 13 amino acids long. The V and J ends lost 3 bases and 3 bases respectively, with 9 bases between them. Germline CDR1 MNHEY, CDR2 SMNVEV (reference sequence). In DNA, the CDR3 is TGTGCCAGCAGTTTGGACACAGGCTACGAGCAGTACTTC. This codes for CASSLDTGYEQYF.

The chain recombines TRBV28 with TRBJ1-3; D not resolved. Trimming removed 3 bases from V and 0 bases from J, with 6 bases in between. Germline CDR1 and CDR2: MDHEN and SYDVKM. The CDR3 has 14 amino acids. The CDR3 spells CASSFGSSGNTIYF. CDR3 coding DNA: TGTGCCAGCAGTTTCGGAAGCTCTGGAAACACCATATATTTT. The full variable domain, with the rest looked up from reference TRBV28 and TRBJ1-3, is DVKVTQSSRYLVKRTGEKVFLECVQDMDHENMFWYRQDPGLGLRLIYFSYDVKMKEKGDIPEGYSVSREKKERFSLILESASTNQTSMYLCASSFGSSGNTIYFGEGSWLTVV.

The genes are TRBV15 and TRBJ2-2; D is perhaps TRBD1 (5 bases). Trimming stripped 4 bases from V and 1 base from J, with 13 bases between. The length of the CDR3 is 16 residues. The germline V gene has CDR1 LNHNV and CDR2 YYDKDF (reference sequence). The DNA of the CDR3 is TGTGCCACCAGCACTCGGAACGGACAGAACACCGGGGAGCTGTTTTTT. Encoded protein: CATSTRNGQNTGELFF.

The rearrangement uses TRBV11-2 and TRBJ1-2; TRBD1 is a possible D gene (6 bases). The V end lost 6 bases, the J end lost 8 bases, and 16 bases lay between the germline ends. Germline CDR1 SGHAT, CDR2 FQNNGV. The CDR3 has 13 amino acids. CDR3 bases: TGTGCCAGCAGGGCACCGCAGGGGTTCGGCTACACCTTC. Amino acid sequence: CASRAPQGFGYTF.

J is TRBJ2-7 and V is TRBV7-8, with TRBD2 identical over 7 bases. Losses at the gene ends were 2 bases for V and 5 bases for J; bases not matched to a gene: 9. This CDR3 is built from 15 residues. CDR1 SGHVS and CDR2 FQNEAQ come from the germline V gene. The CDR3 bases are TGTGCCAGCAGCTTAAAAGGCGGGAGCGGCCACGAGCAGTACTTC. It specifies CASSLKGGSGHEQYF.